The 7 T cell receptor beta chains below were found in one sample sequenced in a study of T cell clonotyping in hematopoietic cell transplantation. The assay was immunoSEQ multiplex PCR, and TCRdb's table has in-frame clones only and misses some. Found here are approximately 10,000 clones, roughly half of them singletons; the top ten hold about 7.7%. The input for sequencing was PBMCs, taken 30 days after allogeneic stem cell transplant. All receptors come from a male patient between 45 and 60 years old who had an allogeneic stem cell transplant from an unrelated donor, so the T cells may come from the graft donor. Some clones in this sample may be carry-over from other donors' samples.

This sequence joins TRBV28 and TRBJ1-3, with a weak D call TRBD1 (5 bases). The CDR3 sequence is 13 residues long. The germline gives CDR1 MDHEN, CDR2 SYDVKM. V lost 3 bases, J lost 5 bases, and 8 bases lay in between. CDR3 residues: CASSLPGRNTIYF. In DNA form, the CDR3 reads TGTGCCAGCAGTTTGCCAGGGAGAAACACCATATATTTT. The full variable domain, completed using reference TRBV28 and TRBJ1-3, is DVKVTQSSRYLVKRTGEKVFLECVQDMDHENMFWYRQDPGLGLRLIYFSYDVKMKEKGDIPEGYSVSREKKERFSLILESASTNQTSMYLCASSLPGRNTIYFGEGSWLTVV.

The V call is TRBV9, the J call TRBJ2-1, with TRBD2 matching 7 bases. Germline V gives CDR1 SGDLS, CDR2 YYNGEE. Germline trimming cut 0 bases from V and 5 bases from J; bases unmatched to any gene: 8. The CDR3 is 16 amino acids. The chain's CDR3 is CASSVGGGGPHNEQFF. The CDR3 DNA follows: TGTGCCAGCAGCGTAGGTGGGGGAGGGCCCCACAATGAGCAGTTCTTC.

The chain uses TRBV30 and TRBJ1-1, with D possibly being TRBD1 (6 bases). Trimming removed 4 bases from V and 4 bases from J, with 16 bases in between. Germline CDR1 GTSNPN, CDR2 SVGIG (reference sequence). This CDR3 spans 14 amino acids. CDR3 loop: CAWTLGQWATEAFF. CDR3 DNA sequence: TGTGCCTGGACCCTCGGACAGTGGGCCACTGAAGCTTTCTTT.

This clone has more than one count but fewer than ten. DNA for the CDR3: TGTGCCCTGGAGGGACAGGGGCAACACGAGCAGTACTTC. Protein sequence: CALEGQGQHEQYF. The J gene is TRBJ2-5, the V gene TRBV30; 10 positions match TRBD1. The end of the DNA aligns better with TRBJ2-7, so the J call may be wrong. The germline V gene has CDR1 GTSNPN and CDR2 SVGIG (reference sequence). The CDR3 has 13 amino acids.

This clone was found a few times. The rearrangement joins TRBV29-1 to TRBJ2-6, with D perhaps TRBD1 (6 bases). Between the trimmed V and J ends, which lost 6 bases and 2 bases, there was a span of 11 bases. The CDR3 sequence is 14 residues long. The germline CDR1 and CDR2 sequences are SQVTM and ANQGSEA. As DNA, the CDR3 is TGCAGCGTCCTCACAGGGACTGGGGCCAACGTCCTGACTTTC. Amino acid sequence: CSVLTGTGANVLTF.

The rearrangement joins TRBV4-3 to TRBJ1-2; D not certain. From germline, CDR1 is LGHNA and CDR2 YSLEER. V was pared by 3 bases and J by 4 bases, with 15 bases between. This CDR3 is 15 amino acids long. The CDR3 DNA reads as TGCGCCAGCAGCCAGGGATGGCAGACTACCTATGGCTACACCTTC. It codes for CASSQGWQTTYGYTF.

On this clone itself: At one of its ends the junction is not consistent with the germline gene, which may arise from a read error. This chain uses TRBV4-1 with TRBJ2-7, with 8 nucleotides matching TRBD1. Germline CDR1 and CDR2: MGHRA and YSYEKL. This CDR3 contains 15 residues. CDR3 sequence (DNA): TGCGCCAGCAGCCAGCTGACAGGGGACACCTACGGGCAGTACTTC. This encodes CASSQLTGDTYGQYF.